The present T cell receptor beta chain was sequenced within a study of T cells in Graves' hyperthyroidism and ophthalmopathy (dated by TCRdb to the late 2010s). General notes on the study: Peripheral blood samples were taken at initial diagnosis, before any treatment was given. The 75 to 100 discovery patients were randomly divided into training and test sets at a 7:3 ratio. Following sampling, methimazole starting at 30 mg daily was given to hyperthyroidism patients, and high-dose intravenous methylprednisolone was given to ophthalmopathy patients. According to the paper, TCR Vbeta CDR3 sequencing was carried out on about 140 peripheral blood samples, which came from approximately 41 ophthalmopathy, under 80 hyperthyroidism and roughly 17 progressor patients. In addition, the study compared T-cell repertoires in thyroid tissue and in blood from about 6 Graves' hyperthyroidism patients. TCR V-J signatures able to tell the groups apart were searched for in a discovery cohort of 90 to 100 patients, of whom approximately 40 had Graves' ophthalmopathy and some 60 had stable Graves' hyperthyroidism. An independent validation cohort of around 19 hyperthyroidism patients and about 16 patients who later progressed to ophthalmopathy tested prospective prediction of ophthalmopathy. Overall results and qualifications from the work: Sample size was not statistically predetermined, and blinding of investigators to group allocation was not performed. Most expanded thyroid clonotypes (frequency above 0.001) were also found in blood, which suggests that blood repertoires may mirror thyroid immune responses. A model built on a 13 V-J signature distinguished ophthalmopathy from stable hyperthyroidism, reaching approximately 89% sensitivity and 81.08% specificity in cross-validation and 80%/75% in testing. During validation, the model predicted progression to ophthalmopathy a median of roughly six months ahead of onset, with almost 71% sensitivity and more than 72% specificity.

Amplification of TCR beta CDR3 regions was carried out from RNA transcripts. A first-round RT-PCR of the TCR CDR3 used the HTBI primer set with the Qiagen OneStep RT-PCR kit. The libraries were constructed in a second round of multiplex PCR and then size-selected and purified. Sequencing of the libraries was done on an Illumina HiSeq2000 using paired-end 100 bp reads. As for how the authors treated the data: SOAPnuke was used to process the raw data, removing reads that contained adapters or uncalled bases, had a mean Phred below 15, or lacked an exact match to the constant primer or identifier. High-quality paired reads were merged with COPE v1.2.5, and unique nucleotide sequences were defined as clonotypes. Clonotypes were aligned to IMGT TRBV, TRBD and TRBJ reference segments using MiTCR v1.1. Analysis was restricted to V-J combinations with a frequency above 0.0001, which covered roughly 99% of repertoires. A TCS score was defined as the ratio of F50 (clonal expansion) to E x V (chaos), with BLOSUM62-based TCRdist applied between CDR3 peptides within each V-J. Welch's t-statistics and random forest reduced 450 to 600 V-J features to roughly 13, which were used in a naive Bayes classifier (R e1071). TCRdb reworked the public reads: Q25 trimming with fastp, MiXCR clone assembly, productive beta chains retained. One record per CDR3 amino acid sequence lists the most common genes and DNA. The V and J calls were not made by the authors but by TCRdb's processing. Within this sample are roughly 520,000 distinct CDR3 sequences, with around a quarter of them counted one time only. The biggest ten clones account for about 11% of the sample.

Including cysteine and phenylalanine, the CDR3 has 12 amino acids. The retained sequence is limited to the CDR3, 36 bases, with the frame set at the first base. CDR1 SGHAT and CDR2 FQNNGV were looked up in the germline V gene. V drops 4 bases and J drops 4 bases, leaving 7 bases in between. In the ophthalmopathy patients, disease was moderately to severely active, with a Clinical Activity Score of 3 or more, a NOSPECS grade of 4 or more, and a duration of less than 3 months. The study excluded patients with uncontrolled infections, other autoimmune diseases, pregnancy or lactation. Diagnoses were established on the basis of clinical symptoms, serum thyroxine and TRAb, thyroid ultrasound, and orbital computed tomography. PBMCs were isolated from more than 8 ml of fresh peripheral blood by Ficoll-Paque density gradient centrifugation. Total RNA was extracted with Trizol reagent, and quality was checked on an Agilent 2100 Bioanalyzer.

Regarding this clonotype: Its antigen target is currently unknown. No much larger clone is present one base from it, and per-base qualities are unavailable.

Material for sequencing was blood. The rearranged segments are TRBV11-2 and TRBJ1-1; tentative D gene TRBD1, with 5 bases matching. The receptor's source is a woman aged 30 to 39 with Graves' ophthalmopathy. The DNA sequence reads TGTGCCAGCAGCTCGACAGTCACTGAAGCTTTCTTT. Translation gives CASSSTVTEAFF.